Presented here are 30 T cell receptor beta chains from one specimen sequenced in a study of T cells in localized non-small cell lung cancer. The data were produced by immunoSEQ multiplex PCR, yet TCRdb's version contains in-frame clones alone and is incomplete. The sample shows about 26,000 clones, around four fifths of them seen only once. This specimen consisted of peripheral blood, obtained before any cancer treatment. All receptors derive from a woman aged 35 to 69 with stage I lung adenocarcinoma.

On this clone itself: The junction departs from germline at one end; a sequencing error may be responsible. The V call is TRBV5-6, the J call TRBJ1-1, with 7 nucleotides matching TRBD1. The germline V gene encodes CDR1 SGHDT and CDR2 YYEEEE. The CDR3 spans 16 residues. CDR3 nucleotide sequence: TGTGCCAGCAGTTTGGTGACAGGGTATCGGGACACTGAAGCTTTCTTT. Protein sequence: CASSLVTGYRDTEAFF.

The V and J genes are TRBV5-6 and TRBJ1-4, with a possible D match to TRBD1 (5 bases). Germline loops: CDR1 SGHDT, CDR2 YYEEEE. V gave up 4 bases and J gave up 5 bases, with 9 bases separating them. This CDR3 region has 13 residues. CDR3 in amino acids: CASSRDHNEKLFF. In DNA, the CDR3 is TGTGCCAGCAGCCGGGACCACAATGAAAAACTGTTTTTT.

This chain links TRBV7-2 with TRBJ2-1; D is uncertain. There are 14 residues in the CDR3. Trimming left V 1 base short and J 2 bases short, with 6 bases between. Germline assignment: CDR1 SGHTA and CDR2 FQGNSA. This CDR3 reads CASSLDAAYNEQFF. The CDR3 DNA is TGTGCCAGCAGCTTAGACGCAGCCTACAATGAGCAGTTCTTC.

CDR3 loop: CASSIQGSGYTF. The CDR3 nucleotides read TGTGCCAGCAGCATCCAGGGGTCTGGCTACACCTTC. The chain recombines TRBV7-9 with TRBJ1-2, with D tentatively TRBD1 (6 bases). The CDR3 runs 12 residues. Germline assignment: CDR1 SEHNR and CDR2 FQNEAQ (reference sequence). Between the trimmed V and J ends, which lost 5 bases and 7 bases, there was a span of 11 bases. Variable domain in full (rest from reference TRBV7-9 and TRBJ1-2): DTGVSQNPRHKITKRGQNVTFRCDPISEHNRLYWYRQTLGQGPEFLTYFQNEAQLEKSRLLSDRFSAERPKGSFSTLEIQRTEQGDSAMYLCASSIQGSGYTFGSGTRLTVV.

The chain carries TRBV29-1 and TRBJ1-1; D not resolved. V shed 1 base and J shed 11 bases, with 20 bases lying between them. The CDR3 is 14 residues long. CDR1 and CDR2 from the germline V gene are SQVTM and ANQGSEA. The CDR3 DNA reads TGCAGCGTTGAAGGCGGCGGTCGCGGTGGAGGGGCTTTCTTT. Amino acid sequence: CSVEGGGRGGGAFF. Drawing the rest from reference TRBV29-1 and TRBJ1-1, the complete variable domain is SAVISQKPSRDICQRGTSLTIQCQVDSQVTMMFWYRQQPGQSLTLIATANQGSEATYESGFVIDKFPISRPNLTFSTLTVSNMSPEDSSIYLCSVEGGGRGGGAFFGQGTRLTVV.

This chain joins TRBV19 and TRBJ1-4; tentative D call: TRBD1 (6 bases). Germline V lookup: CDR1 LNHDA, CDR2 SQIVND (reference sequence). V shed 7 bases and J shed 5 bases, with 23 bases lying between them. The length of the CDR3 is 17 residues. CDR3: CASNGAQGREINEKLFF. CDR3 DNA: TGTGCCAGTAACGGGGCCCAGGGGAGGGAGATAAATGAAAAACTGTTTTTT.

The gene calls are TRBV4-3 and TRBJ1-2; D perhaps matches TRBD1 (5 bases). In germline, CDR1 is LGHNA, CDR2 YSLEER. This CDR3 comprises 13 residues. V shed 0 bases and J shed 7 bases, with 9 bases lying between them. CDR3 sequence (DNA): TGCGCCAGCAGCCAAGATTTGGGGGGTGGCTACACCTTC. Protein product: CASSQDLGGGYTF.

The rearrangement uses TRBV10-3 and TRBJ2-2; TRBD2 matches at 14 bases. The V gene's germline CDR1 is ENHRY and CDR2 SYGVKD. This CDR3 is 18 amino acids long. V shed 8 bases and J 7 bases; nucleotides not matched to a gene: 15. The DNA for the CDR3 is TGTGCCATCGGTACCGGGACTAGCGGGGGCCTCCAGGTCGGGGAGCTGTTTTTT. Translated, it gives CAIGTGTSGGLQVGELFF.

Relative to its sample, this clone is medium-sized. The chain combines TRBV2 with TRBJ1-2; TRBD1 is a possible D gene (5 bases). Trimming removed 5 bases at V and 7 bases at J, with 20 bases between. This CDR3 has 15 residues. In germline, CDR1 is SNHLY, CDR2 FYNNEI. CDR3 nucleotides: TGTGCCAGCAGTTTAGCCGGGACCAGGCACGTTGGCTACACCTTC. This translates into CASSLAGTRHVGYTF.

This chain joins TRBV7-2 and TRBJ2-1; D uncertain. CDR1 is SGHTA, CDR2 FQGNSA, per germline. Trimming pared 3 bases from V and 9 bases from J, leaving 9 bases between. The CDR3 totals 12 residues. CDR3 coding DNA: TGTGCCAGCAGCTTCGTAGGGATTGAGCAGTTCTTC. Translated, it gives CASSFVGIEQFF.

The chain is built from TRBV2 and TRBJ2-7, with TRBD2 identical over 13 bases. The junction had 6 bases not matched to a gene; V was cut back by 7 bases and J by 3 bases. The CDR3 loop spans 15 amino acids. The germline gives CDR1 SNHLY, CDR2 FYNNEI. The CDR3: CASKTGLAGIYEQYF. The CDR3 DNA follows: TGTGCCAGCAAGACGGGACTAGCGGGGATCTACGAGCAGTACTTC.

This rearrangement joins TRBV19 to TRBJ1-4; no reliable D call. V was cut by 7 bases and J by 7 bases, with 10 bases left in between. Germline CDR1 reads LNHDA; CDR2 reads SQIVND (reference sequence). CDR3 size: 12 residues. The CDR3 nucleotides are TGTGCCAGTAACCCCCGCGGTGAAAAACTGTTTTTT. Its translation: CASNPRGEKLFF.

The chain couples TRBV29-1 to TRBJ1-4; 7 nucleotides align to TRBD1. Germline V gives CDR1 SQVTM, CDR2 ANQGSEA. V was pared by 4 bases and J by 13 bases, with 6 bases of the junction left unmatched. This CDR3 region has 11 residues. Here the CDR3 DNA reads TGCAGCGTTGTACAGGGGCCCGTACTGTTTTTT. It encodes CSVVQGPVLFF. Combining the CDR3 with reference TRBV29-1 and TRBJ1-4 gives the whole variable domain SAVISQKPSRDICQRGTSLTIQCQVDSQVTMMFWYRQQPGQSLTLIATANQGSEATYESGFVIDKFPISRPNLTFSTLTVSNMSPEDSSIYLCSVVQGPVLFFGSGTQLSVL.

The CDR3 nucleotides are TGTGCCAGTAGCCGGACAAGAAACACTGAAGCTTTCTTT. Its protein product is CASSRTRNTEAFF. The chain links TRBV19 to TRBJ1-1; D perhaps matches TRBD1 (5 bases). The CDR3 is 13 amino acids. Trimming took 6 bases from V and 2 from J, leaving 10 bases between them. Germline V gene sequence: CDR1 LNHDA, CDR2 SQIVND (reference sequence).

This chain links TRBV5-6 with TRBJ2-2; D might be TRBD1 (6 bases). This CDR3 region has 14 residues. Between the trimmed V and J ends, which lost 4 bases and 3 bases, there was a span of 10 bases. Germline CDR1 SGHDT, CDR2 YYEEEE. CDR3 sequence: CASSRTGYTGELFF. CDR3 sequence (DNA): TGTGCCAGCAGCCGAACAGGGTACACCGGGGAGCTGTTTTTT.

This chain joins TRBV5-1 and TRBJ1-2; D remains ambiguous. V lost 0 bases and J lost 7, with 13 bases in between. CDR1 and CDR2 from the germline V gene are SGHRS and YFSETQ. CDR3 length: 14 amino acids. The chain's CDR3 is CASSLALAAGGYTF. CDR3 nucleotide sequence: TGCGCCAGCAGCTTGGCCCTAGCCGCTGGTGGCTACACCTTC.

The CDR3 here is CASSLRQGGETQYF. The CDR3, as DNA: TGTGCCAGCAGTTTACGGCAGGGAGGAGAGACCCAGTACTTC. This chain uses TRBV27 with TRBJ2-5, with D possibly TRBD2 on 6 matching bases. This CDR3 has 14 amino acids. Germline CDR1 MNHEY, CDR2 SMNVEV (reference sequence). V lost 2 bases, J lost 4 bases, and 11 bases lay in between.

The rearrangement joins TRBV7-9 to TRBJ2-7; 8 positions agree with TRBD2. Trimming removed 0 bases from V and 8 bases from J; junction bases left unmatched: 6. This CDR3 contains 14 residues. Germline CDR1 SEHNR, CDR2 FQNEAQ (reference sequence). In DNA form, the CDR3 reads TGTGCCAGCAGCTTAGCTAGCGGGGCGGCGCAGCAGTACTTC. Translated, it gives CASSLASGAAQQYF.

This chain joins TRBV9 and TRBJ2-3; TRBD1 matches at 12 bases. Trimming cost V 4 bases and J 3 bases; bases outside gene matches: 6. Germline assignment: CDR1 SGDLS and CDR2 YYNGEE. The CDR3 contains 16 residues. CDR3 sequence: CASSLQGQGATDTQYF. The CDR3 DNA sequence: TGTGCCAGCAGCCTACAGGGACAGGGGGCAACAGATACGCAGTATTTT.

The sample holds a few counts of this clone. The chain combines TRBV20-1 with TRBJ1-1; D is perhaps TRBD1 (5 bases). The CDR3 sequence is 10 residues long. Germline CDR1 DFQATT, CDR2 SNEGSKA (reference sequence). V shed 6 bases and J shed 5 bases, with 7 bases lying between them. The CDR3 DNA is TGCAGTGCCGGGGGAACTGAAGCTTTCTTT. Encoded protein: CSAGGTEAFF.

The chain carries TRBV7-3 and TRBJ2-2; the D gene is possibly TRBD2 (7 bases). Trimming took off 4 bases at V and 1 base at J, with 22 bases between the two ends. Per the germline V gene, CDR1 is SGHTA and CDR2 is FQGTGA. The CDR3 consists of 19 residues. The CDR3 is CASSSQGGGMILNTGELFF. In DNA, the CDR3 is TGTGCCAGCAGCTCCCAGGGCGGGGGCATGATTCTGAACACCGGGGAGCTGTTTTTT.

The chain uses TRBV9 and TRBJ1-2; TRBD1 might be the D (5 bases). This CDR3 contains 14 residues. V lost 4 bases and J lost 2, with 12 bases in between. Germline values: CDR1 SGDLS, CDR2 YYNGEE. As DNA, the CDR3 is TGTGCCAGCAGCATCCAGACAGAAAACTATGGCTACACCTTC. Translating gives CASSIQTENYGYTF.

This clone was found a few times. V is TRBV7-2 and J is TRBJ1-1; D is uncertain. The germline V gene has CDR1 SGHTA and CDR2 FQGNSA. V was pared by 5 bases and J by 13 bases, with 14 bases between. The CDR3 sequence is 11 residues long. The CDR3 DNA is TGTGCCAGCAGCGCACTTCGTTTAGTTTTCTTT. Its translation: CASSALRLVFF.

The rearrangement links TRBV29-1 to TRBJ1-6; TRBD1 is a possible D gene (5 bases). Between the trimmed V and J ends, which lost 4 bases and 6 bases, there was a span of 7 bases. The CDR3 extends over 12 amino acids. In germline, CDR1 is SQVTM, CDR2 ANQGSEA. The CDR3 nucleotides are TGCAGCGTTGCACAGGCTAATTCACCCCTCCACTTT. Protein sequence: CSVAQANSPLHF.

The rearrangement links TRBV9 to TRBJ2-1; D remains unclear. CDR1 SGDLS and CDR2 YYNGEE come from the germline V gene. The CDR3 spans 15 residues. V was pared by 1 base and J by 0 bases, with 8 bases between. The CDR3 coding sequence is TGTGCCAGCAGCGTAACGACGGTCTCCTACAATGAGCAGTTCTTC. Amino acid sequence: CASSVTTVSYNEQFF.

This clone was seen only once. The chain combines TRBV7-9 with TRBJ2-1, with 7 positions matching TRBD1. Germline V lookup: CDR1 SEHNR, CDR2 FQNEAQ (reference sequence). The J segment lost 1 base and the V segment lost 4 bases, leaving 10 bases of the junction unmatched. The CDR3 runs to 17 residues. The CDR3 loop is CASSYPLTGQSYNEQFF. The CDR3, as DNA: TGTGCCAGCAGCTACCCTCTAACGGGACAGTCCTACAATGAGCAGTTCTTC.

The J gene is TRBJ1-2, the V gene TRBV5-6; D remains unclear. The V gene lost 4 bases and the J gene lost 3 bases, with 13 bases spanning the gap. Germline values: CDR1 SGHDT, CDR2 YYEEEE. This CDR3 spans 14 amino acids. The CDR3 sequence: CASSQPPPYYGYTF. DNA of the CDR3: TGTGCCAGCAGCCAGCCCCCGCCCTACTATGGCTACACCTTC.

This chain joins TRBV19 and TRBJ1-1; D uncertain. Deletions cut 6 bases from V and 3 bases from J, with 5 bases between. Germline assignment: CDR1 LNHDA and CDR2 SQIVND (reference sequence). This CDR3 is 11 amino acids long. This CDR3 reads CASRGHTEAFF. In DNA, the CDR3 is TGTGCCAGTAGAGGGCACACTGAAGCTTTCTTT.

The rearrangement links TRBV19 to TRBJ1-2; D is unresolved. Germline loops: CDR1 LNHDA, CDR2 SQIVND (reference sequence). Trimming stripped 6 bases from V and 8 bases from J, with 22 bases between. The CDR3 runs 15 residues. The CDR3 here is CASSPRGETTGGYTF. The CDR3 coding sequence is TGTGCCAGTAGCCCTCGGGGAGAGACAACGGGAGGCTACACCTTC.

This clone was recorded only once. The V gene is TRBV6-1, the J gene TRBJ1-3; D gene ambiguous. The germline V gene encodes CDR1 MNHNS and CDR2 SASEGT. This CDR3 is 13 amino acids long. V was shortened by 7 bases and J by 4 bases, with 11 bases between the two germline ends. The CDR3 spells CASIGLTGNTIYF. The CDR3 DNA reads TGTGCCAGCATTGGACTTACCGGAAACACCATATATTTT.